This T cell receptor beta chain appears in the sequencing data of a study of shared clonotypes between healthy human individuals. Per the original data handling: There were no quality scores in the junction-only immunoSEQ sequences, so filtering differed. Only in-frame clones appear in the TCRdb table, and some are missing; sequencing was by immunoSEQ multiplex PCR. The V and J calls and clone size were taken over from that table, and D and trimming were inferred from the DNA. The table shows about 730,000 clones, with about two thirds occurring only once. The clonotype was recovered from a woman between 25 and 40 years old in good health. Source material: memory CD4+ T cells sorted from blood. The subset is: CD45RA-negative fraction.

The chain's CDR3 is CASSMTRTDAGELFF. The CDR3, as DNA: TGTGCCAGCAGCATGACACGTACGGATGCCGGGGAGCTGTTTTTT. The chain combines TRBV7-9 with TRBJ2-2, with D hard to call. V lost 5 bases, J lost 6 bases, and 16 bases lay in between. CDR1 is SEHNR, CDR2 FQNEAQ, per germline (reference sequence). CDR3 length equals 15 residues.